This passage covers 5 T cell receptor beta chains from one sample sequenced in a study of blood T cell repertoires in COVID-19. Data came from immunoSEQ multiplex PCR; TCRdb stores just in-frame clones and leaves some out. Among about 120,000 clones listed, about 81% were seen once. Sequencing used peripheral blood. These receptors all come from a young man with COVID-19, enrolled during active disease.

This clone was seen a few times. V usage is TRBV6-5 and J usage is TRBJ2-3; the D gene is possibly TRBD2 (5 bases). V lost 7 bases and J lost 0, with 5 bases in between. The germline V gene encodes CDR1 MNHEY and CDR2 SVGAGI. The CDR3 is made up of 12 amino acids. CDR3 sequence (DNA): TGTGCCAGCACGGGGAGCACAGATACGCAGTATTTT. Its protein is CASTGSTDTQYF.

This chain uses TRBV7-9 with TRBJ2-5; no reliable D call. V lost 0 bases and J lost 1, with 6 bases in between. Germline V gives CDR1 SEHNR, CDR2 FQNEAQ (reference sequence). The CDR3 has 14 amino acids. The CDR3 loop reads CASSLAQAQETQYF. CDR3 bases: TGTGCCAGCAGCTTAGCCCAGGCCCAAGAGACCCAGTACTTC.

The chain uses TRBV5-6 and TRBJ2-7; 9 nucleotides line up with TRBD2. The CDR3 has 14 residues. V dropped 5 bases and J dropped 0; count of bases not matched to a gene: 3. CDR1 is SGHDT and CDR2 is YYEEEE in the germline V gene. The DNA for the CDR3 is TGTGCCAGCAGTAGCGGGGGCAACTCCTACGAGCAGTACTTC. Amino acid sequence: CASSSGGNSYEQYF.

The CDR3 reads CASSSFSNQPQHF. The CDR3 region has the DNA TGTGCCAGCAGCTCGTTCAGCAATCAGCCCCAGCATTTT. The chain carries TRBV5-6 and TRBJ1-5; D unresolved. V lost 3 bases and J 1 base, leaving 5 bases between the germline ends. From germline, CDR1 is SGHDT and CDR2 YYEEEE. The CDR3 extends over 13 amino acids.

CDR3 protein: CASRGGGWEQYF. The CDR3 DNA sequence: TGTGCCAGCCGCGGGGGAGGTTGGGAGCAGTACTTC. The chain is built from TRBV7-9 and TRBJ2-7; 7 bases align to TRBD2. V lost 8 bases, J lost 7 bases, and 8 bases stayed unmatched. This CDR3 region has 12 residues. Germline loops: CDR1 SEHNR, CDR2 FQNEAQ (reference sequence).